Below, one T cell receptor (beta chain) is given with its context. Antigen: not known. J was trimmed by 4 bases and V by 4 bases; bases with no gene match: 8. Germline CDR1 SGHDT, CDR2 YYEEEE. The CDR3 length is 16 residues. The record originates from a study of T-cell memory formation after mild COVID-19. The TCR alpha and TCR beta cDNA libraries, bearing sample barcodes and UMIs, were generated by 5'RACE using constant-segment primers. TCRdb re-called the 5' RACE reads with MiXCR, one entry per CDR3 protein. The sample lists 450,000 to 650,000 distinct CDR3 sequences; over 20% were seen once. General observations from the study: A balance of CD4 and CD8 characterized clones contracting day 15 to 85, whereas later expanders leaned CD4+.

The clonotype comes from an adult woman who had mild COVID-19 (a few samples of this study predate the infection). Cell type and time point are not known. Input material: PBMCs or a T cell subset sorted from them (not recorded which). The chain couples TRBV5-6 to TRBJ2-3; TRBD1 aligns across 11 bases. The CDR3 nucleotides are TGTGCCAGCAGCGCCAGGACAGGGGGCATATCAGATACGCAGTATTTT. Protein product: CASSARTGGISDTQYF.